This T cell receptor (beta chain) was sequenced for a study of cytotoxic CD8 clonotypes in ibrutinib-treated CLL (dated by TCRdb to the early 2020s). At the level of the whole study: The cohort had 11 to 12 relapsed/refractory and 15 treatment-naive patients; 17 to 18 were IGHV unmutated. Partial responses were observed in about 25 patients and complete responses in 2; after a median follow-up of around 68 months, remission was maintained in some 14 patients and progression was observed in 12. Samples at response were collected after a median of roughly twelve months of treatment, with a range of roughly 6 to 36 months. Samples averaged approximately 260,000 productive templates and 80,000 to 100,000 productive rearrangements. Longitudinal samples were available for about 30% of the roughly 86 trial participants. Cryopreserved peripheral blood mononuclear cells were obtained prior to treatment, at the time of response, and at either disease progression or sustained remission. Every remission and progressive disease sample was obtained while ibrutinib was still being received by the patients. General study outcomes and caveats: Sustained-remission and progressing patients did not have matched sampling times, and lymph node repertoires were not examined. At ibrutinib response clonality went up, during sustained remission it held steady, and at progression it dropped back toward baseline. Baseline clonality was found to be higher than that of age-matched healthy donors and was strongly correlated with circulating CD8+ T-cell counts. Public clonotypes were found to be uncommon and were observed to contract or remain stable during treatment; the increase in clonality was shown to reflect expansion of private clonotypes at ibrutinib response.

Spanning cysteine to phenylalanine, the CDR3 consists of 15 amino acids. CDR3 DNA is the only sequence kept; it has 45 bases, read in frame from the first base. At the junction V is shortened by 5 bases and J by 2 bases, with 14 bases in between. The germline V gene yields SGHAT for CDR1 and FQNNGV for CDR2. A word on this clone: There is no known antigen for this receptor. No base qualities exist here, and no much larger clone lies one base off it.

The time point label, read with the paper, signifies: approximately eleven months on ibrutinib. For TCR beta library preparation, roughly 2 micrograms of genomic DNA were isolated from cryopreserved PBMCs. High-throughput TCR beta sequencing was performed on longitudinal blood samples from CLL patients receiving ibrutinib monotherapy. The patients took part in an open-label, single-center phase 2 trial of ibrutinib monotherapy. On a MiSeq, deep resolution sequencing aimed for a depth between 1 in 1 million and 1 in 200,000 T cells, with each clonotype covered around 9.2x on average. The immunoSEQ hsTCRB Kit was used to generate TCR beta libraries. The study's own analysis went as follows. Data were analyzed with ImmunoSEQ Data Assistant and ImmunoSEQ Analyzer, with V, D and J genes assigned per IMGT definitions. Clonality was computed as one minus normalized Shannon entropy of productive rearrangement frequencies, ranging from 0 to 1. Only overrepresented clonotypes making up at least 0.05% of the repertoire of each patient were included in the public clonotype analysis. Roughly 13 age-matched healthy donor repertoires from immuneACCESS were used as controls for clonality. As stored in TCRdb, this immuneACCESS dataset retains in-frame rearrangements with V and J assigned. A fraction of the clones does not appear; measured against another copy, unresolved V genes explain less than half of the discrepancy, and the remainder lacks a known reason. V and J calls plus clone size are reproduced from that table; the DNA served to infer D and trimming. In all, the sample holds approximately 190,000 clones, and about 75% of those were seen once. The ten most abundant clones make up 5.9% of the sample.

This TCR was sampled from a human donor with chronic lymphocytic leukemia. The rearranged chain carries TRBV11-2 and TRBJ2-3; TRBD2 is a possible D gene, resting on 5 matching bases. Sequenced here: PBMCs, sampled after 12 months of ibrutinib treatment. For the CDR3, the sequence is CASSPTREFTDTQYF. The DNA reads as follows: TGTGCCAGCAGCCCTACTAGGGAATTCACAGATACGCAGTATTTT.